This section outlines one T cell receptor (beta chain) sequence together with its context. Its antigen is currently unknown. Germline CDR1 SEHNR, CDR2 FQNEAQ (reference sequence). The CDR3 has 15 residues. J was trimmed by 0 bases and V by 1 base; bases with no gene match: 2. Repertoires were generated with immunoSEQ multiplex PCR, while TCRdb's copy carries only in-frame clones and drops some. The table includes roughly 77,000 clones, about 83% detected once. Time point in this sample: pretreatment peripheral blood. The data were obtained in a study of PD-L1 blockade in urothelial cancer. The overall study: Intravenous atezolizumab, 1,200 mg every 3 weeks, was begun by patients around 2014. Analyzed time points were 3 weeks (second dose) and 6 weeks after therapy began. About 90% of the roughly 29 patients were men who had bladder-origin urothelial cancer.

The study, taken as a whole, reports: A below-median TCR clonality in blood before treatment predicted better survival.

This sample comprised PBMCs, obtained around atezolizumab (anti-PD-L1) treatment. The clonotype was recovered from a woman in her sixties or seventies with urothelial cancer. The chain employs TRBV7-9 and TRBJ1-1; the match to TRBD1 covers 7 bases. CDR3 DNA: TGTGCCAGCAGCTTAGGAGACAGGGTGAACACTGAAGCTTTCTTT. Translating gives CASSLGDRVNTEAFF. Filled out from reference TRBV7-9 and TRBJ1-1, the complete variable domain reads DTGVSQNPRHKITKRGQNVTFRCDPISEHNRLYWYRQTLGQGPEFLTYFQNEAQLEKSRLLSDRFSAERPKGSFSTLEIQRTEQGDSAMYLCASSLGDRVNTEAFFGQGTRLTVV.